This T cell receptor (beta chain) was recovered during a study of shared clonotypes between healthy human individuals. On the study more broadly: Contributing individuals were two females and a few males aged 18 to 49. Broader study findings: Some clonotypes were shared by all four sorted-subset donors, while others were not shared. The non-shared ones had lower generation probabilities than the shared ones. Naive subsets generally had larger estimated richness than memory subsets.

The donors were all Caucasian adults (living in Nashville, Tennessee). Produced via immunoSEQ multiplex PCR; TCRdb's table is partial and in-frame only. This table holds approximately 2,000,000 clones, around 93% found once. This clone was seen only once. Its antigen remains unidentified. In the same sample, other DNA sequences code for this CDR3. The CDR3 is 11 residues long. CDR1 and CDR2 from the germline V gene are ENHRY and SYGVKD. V lost 6 bases and J lost 3, with 6 bases in between. This clonotype was obtained from a man aged 18-30 years in good health. Some clones in this sample may be carry-over from other donors' samples. Sequenced: naive CD4+ T cells from PBMCs. Described subset: CD45RA+ positively selected. The rearrangement uses TRBV10-3 and TRBJ2-7; D not certain. CDR3 coding DNA: TGTGCCATCAGAGGAAACTACGAGCAGTACTTC. Encoded protein: CAIRGNYEQYF.